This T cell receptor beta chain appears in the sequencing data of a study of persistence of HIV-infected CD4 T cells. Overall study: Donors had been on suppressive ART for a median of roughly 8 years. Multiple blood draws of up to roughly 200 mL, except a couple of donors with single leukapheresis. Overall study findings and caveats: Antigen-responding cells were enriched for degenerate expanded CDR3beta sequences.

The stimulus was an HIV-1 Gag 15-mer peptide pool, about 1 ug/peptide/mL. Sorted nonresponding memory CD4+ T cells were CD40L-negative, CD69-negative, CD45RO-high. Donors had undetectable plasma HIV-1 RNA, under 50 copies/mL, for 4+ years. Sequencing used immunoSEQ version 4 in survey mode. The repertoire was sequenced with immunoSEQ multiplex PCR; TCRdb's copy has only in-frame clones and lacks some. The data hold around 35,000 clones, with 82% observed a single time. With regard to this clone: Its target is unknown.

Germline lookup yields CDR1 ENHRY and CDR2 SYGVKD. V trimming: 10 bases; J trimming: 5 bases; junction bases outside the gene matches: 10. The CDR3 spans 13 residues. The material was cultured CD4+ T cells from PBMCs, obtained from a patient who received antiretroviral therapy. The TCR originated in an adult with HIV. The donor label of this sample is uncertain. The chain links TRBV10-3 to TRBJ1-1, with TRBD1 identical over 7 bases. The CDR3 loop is CATSRGTETEAFF. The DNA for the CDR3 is TGTGCCACCTCGAGGGGGACAGAAACTGAAGCTTTCTTT.